This passage covers 2 T cell receptor beta chains from one sample sequenced in a study of a mutant IDH1 vaccine in newly diagnosed glioma. The time point denotes: baseline, week 1 (first vaccination visit). The sample's treatment: pre-vaccination baseline after standard-of-care therapy. Sequenced by immunoSEQ multiplex PCR; TCRdb stores in-frame clones only, minus some. Among 30,000 to 40,000 clones listed, over 85% were seen once. Sequencing was performed on PBMCs, taken from a glioma patient treated with radiotherapy, temozolomide or both. Source of these receptors: a man between 18 and 29 years old with glioma.

This chain connects TRBV11-3 to TRBJ2-7; a possible D gene is TRBD1 (6 bases). The length of the CDR3 is 18 residues. V lost 5 bases to trimming and J lost 0 bases, with 23 bases between them. In germline, CDR1 is SGHNT, CDR2 YENEEA. CDR3 nucleotide sequence: TGTGCCAGCAGCGTAAGCACTTTATATCAGGGGAGCTCCTACGAGCAGTACTTC. Encoded protein: CASSVSTLYQGSSYEQYF.

This sequence joins TRBV19 and TRBJ2-1, with 15 bases identical to TRBD2. CDR3 length equals 19 residues. Trimming removed 3 bases from V and 8 bases from J; junction bases left unmatched: 14. Germline V gene lookup returns CDR1 LNHDA and CDR2 SQIVND (reference sequence). CDR3 protein: CASSILGLAGGPGIDEQFF. DNA of the CDR3: TGTGCCAGTAGTATCCTCGGACTAGCGGGAGGGCCTGGGATAGATGAGCAGTTCTTC.